The T cell receptor (beta chain) described here comes from a study of regulatory T cells in long-lasting Graves disease. Looking at the study overall: Graves' disease counted as persistent after over 5 years of antithyroid drugs with positive TSH receptor antibodies. Study-level results: The TCR repertoire of persistent Graves' patients was less diverse than that of newly diagnosed ones. Not thyroid tissue but only peripheral blood was studied.

TCR beta libraries were built with iRepertoire HTBI primers and Arm-PCR of CDR3 regions. In TCRdb, the multiplex PCR reads were re-called with MiXCR into one record per CDR3 protein. The sample contains approximately 350,000 distinct CDR3 sequences, roughly 24% of which appear only once. Time point of the sample: persistent/refractory GD, antithyroid drugs over 5 years with positive TRAb. The TCR library was prepared using RNA isolated from PBMCs. The CDR3 has 14 amino acids. Germline V gene sequence: CDR1 LNHDA, CDR2 SQIVND (reference sequence). Between the trimmed V and J ends, which lost 10 bases and 3 bases, there was a span of 16 bases. Details on this clonotype: Its antigen remains unknown.

The material was peripheral blood mononuclear cells (PBMCs), obtained when the disease was refractory, from a patient treated with antithyroid drugs. The chain employs TRBV19 and TRBJ1-5, with D hard to call. The receptor's source is a woman aged 40 to 50 with Graves disease. The CDR3 here is CATHTGNFNQPQHF. The CDR3 DNA sequence: TGTGCCACCCATACGGGGAATTTCAATCAGCCCCAGCATTTT.